The 11 T cell receptor beta chains below come from one sample, sequenced in a study of blood T cell repertoires in COVID-19. The protocol was immunoSEQ multiplex PCR, while the TCRdb copy is restricted to in-frame clones and leaves out a portion. The profile shows around 250,000 clones, approximately 89% of them singletons. Sequenced material: PBMCs or T cells enriched from blood (not recorded which). These receptor sequences come from a woman aged 40-49 years who had been exposed to COVID-19.

The chain carries TRBV24-1 and TRBJ2-2; D possibly corresponds to TRBD1 (6 bases). Germline loops: CDR1 KGHDR, CDR2 SFDVKD. Between the trimmed V and J ends, which lost 1 base and 1 base, there was a span of 6 bases. The CDR3 is made up of 15 amino acids. The DNA of the CDR3 is TGTGCCACCAGTGATTTACAGGGGAACACCGGGGAGCTGTTTTTT. It translates to CATSDLQGNTGELFF.

The rearrangement links TRBV4-3 to TRBJ2-1; 13 positions match TRBD2. Germline lookup yields CDR1 LGHNA and CDR2 YSLEER. The J segment lost 7 bases and the V segment lost 0 bases, leaving 9 bases of the junction unmatched. CDR3 length: 18 amino acids. The CDR3 region has the DNA TGCGCCAGCAGCCAAGATCTTGTAACTAGCGGGAGGGGGAATGAGCAGTTCTTC. Its translation: CASSQDLVTSGRGNEQFF.

The table lists this clone with a count of one. The V and J genes are TRBV28 and TRBJ2-1, with 9 bases that match TRBD2. The CDR3 is 16 amino acids. With V trimmed by 5 bases and J by 6 bases, 11 bases remained unmatched. Per germline, CDR1 MDHEN and CDR2 SYDVKM. The CDR3 nucleotides read TGTGCCAGCAGTAGGCTAGGTCTAGCGGGAAGCAATGAGCAGTTCTTC. Translating gives CASSRLGLAGSNEQFF.

This clone was counted between two and nine times. CDR3 sequence reads: CASSLSQGNEKLFF. The CDR3 region has the DNA TGTGCCAGCAGCCTATCACAGGGAAATGAAAAACTGTTTTTT. V gene TRBV11-2 combines with J gene TRBJ1-4; tentatively, D is TRBD1 (6 bases). Germline V gene lookup returns CDR1 SGHAT and CDR2 FQNNGV. Trimming cost V 5 bases and J 5 bases, with 12 bases left between them. The CDR3 sequence is 14 residues long.

This sequence joins TRBV3-1 (or the pseudogene TRBV3-2) and TRBJ2-3; 8 nucleotides agree with TRBD2. Germline CDR1 LGHDT, CDR2 YNNKEL (reference sequence). V shed 1 base and J 1 base; nucleotides not matched to a gene: 4. This CDR3 has 16 residues. As DNA, the CDR3 is TGTGCCAGCAGCCAAGCAACAGCGGGGGGCACAGATACGCAGTATTTT. It codes for CASSQATAGGTDTQYF.

The J gene is TRBJ1-5, the V gene TRBV19; the match to TRBD1 covers 7 bases. CDR3 length: 14 residues. Germline V gives CDR1 LNHDA, CDR2 SQIVND (reference sequence). V was clipped by 5 bases and J by 7 bases; unmatched bases: 8. This CDR3 reads CASSVQGPGQPQHF. CDR3 nucleotides: TGTGCCAGTAGTGTACAGGGGCCGGGACAGCCCCAGCATTTT.

The chain combines TRBV11-3 with TRBJ2-7, with D unclear. The CDR3 totals 13 residues. Germline V gives CDR1 SGHNT, CDR2 YENEEA. V was clipped by 5 bases and J by 4 bases, with 12 bases between them. CDR3: CASSPPGVYEQYF. The CDR3 bases are TGTGCCAGCAGCCCCCCTGGAGTTTACGAGCAGTACTTC.

This clone occurred once. J is TRBJ2-7 and V is TRBV28; TRBD1 might be the D (6 bases). V was clipped by 1 base and J by 4 bases, with 11 bases between them. The V gene's germline CDR1 is MDHEN and CDR2 SYDVKM. The CDR3 is made up of 14 amino acids. CDR3 protein: CASSLYNTGYEQYF. CDR3 bases: TGTGCCAGCAGTTTATACAACACAGGGTACGAGCAGTACTTC.

This chain uses TRBV5-1 with TRBJ2-7, with 7 bases identical to TRBD1. CDR3 length: 13 amino acids. Trimming took 4 bases from V and 0 from J; bases not matched to a gene: 1. From germline, CDR1 is SGHRS and CDR2 YFSETQ. The CDR3 loop is CASSGTASYEQYF. For the CDR3, the DNA is TGCGCCAGCAGCGGGACAGCCTCCTACGAGCAGTACTTC.

The chain uses TRBV6-2 or TRBV6-3 and TRBJ1-6; 7 bases align to TRBD1. J lost 10 bases, V lost 7 bases, and 13 bases had no gene match. Looked up from germline, CDR1 is MNHEY and CDR2 is SVGEGT. The CDR3 covers 15 residues. The CDR3 DNA reads TGTGCCAGCACCCCCCAGACAGGGCGGCGGTCACCCCTCCACTTT. It translates to CASTPQTGRRSPLHF.

The rearrangement uses TRBV10-3 and TRBJ2-3; 11 bases line up with TRBD2. Germline CDR1 ENHRY, CDR2 SYGVKD. This CDR3 is built from 18 residues. Trimming took 7 bases from V and 1 from J; bases not matched to a gene: 13. The CDR3 reads CAIMGRGTTSGGTDTQYF. CDR3 bases: TGTGCCATCATGGGCAGGGGGACGACTAGCGGGGGCACAGATACGCAGTATTTT.